Listed here are 14 T cell receptor beta chains from one sample, sequenced in a study of blood T cells in healthy people across ages. Primed by a sample-barcoded 5' primer and a J-beta primer mix, a second PCR proceeded for 7 to 11 cycles. TCRdb reprocessed the 5' RACE reads via MiXCR and lists one record per CDR3 protein. The sample consists of about 780,000 distinct CDR3 sequences, roughly 46% of them appearing once. The sequenced sample was blood. The source of these receptors is a man aged 80 or over in good health.

The DNA for the CDR3 is TGTGCCAGCGGAGACCGGGACAGGGGCCGAGGGGGTGGCTACACCTTC. Amino acid sequence: CASGDRDRGRGGGYTF. The chain recombines TRBV6-5 with TRBJ1-2, with TRBD1 matching 10 bases. Germline lookup yields CDR1 MNHEY and CDR2 SVGAGI. J gave up 7 bases and V 8 bases, and 16 bases lay outside the gene matches. CDR3 size: 16 residues.

The chain uses TRBV12-3 or TRBV12-4 and TRBJ1-1, with D maybe TRBD1 (5 bases). Trimming cost V 5 bases and J 1 base, with 14 bases left between them. CDR3 length equals 15 residues. Here the CDR3 DNA reads TGTGCCAGCAGTCCGAGCTTAGGGGCGAACACTGAAGCTTTCTTT. Its protein is CASSPSLGANTEAFF.

The CDR3, as DNA: TGTGCCAGCAGTTTGTGGGGGGCAGCAACTAATGAAAAACTGTTTTTT. This sequence encodes CASSLWGAATNEKLFF. The rearrangement joins TRBV12-3 or TRBV12-4 to TRBJ1-4; D possibly corresponds to TRBD1 (6 bases). CDR3 size: 16 residues. V was trimmed by 3 bases and J by 0 bases, leaving 11 bases between them.

The J gene is TRBJ2-2, the V gene TRBV5-5; D unresolved. The V and J ends lost 4 bases and 1 base respectively, with 8 bases between them. Germline V lookup: CDR1 SGHKS, CDR2 YYEKEE (reference sequence). CDR3 length: 14 residues. CDR3 residues: CASSPAVNTGELFF. CDR3 coding DNA: TGTGCCAGCAGCCCAGCAGTGAACACCGGGGAGCTGTTTTTT.

To note about this clonotype: The junction shows a germline mismatch at one end, possibly a read error. The chain links TRBV27 to TRBJ2-2; TRBD2 matches 11 bases. Germline V gene data show CDR1 as MNHEY and CDR2 as SMNVEV (reference sequence). The length of the CDR3 is 16 residues. The CDR3 protein is CASKPGLAAKTGELFF. The CDR3 nucleotides are TGTGCCAGCAAACCGGGACTAGCGGCGAAGACCGGGGAGCTGTTTTTT.

This clonotype was counted once. The rearrangement links TRBV5-1 to TRBJ2-5, with a weak D call TRBD2 (6 bases). Trimming took off 3 bases at V and 3 bases at J, with 12 bases between the two ends. Germline V CDR1 and CDR2: SGHRS, YFSETQ. This CDR3 is built from 14 residues. Here the CDR3 DNA reads TGCGCCAGCAGCTCCGGAGGGACGAAAGAGACCCAGTACTTC. This translates into CASSSGGTKETQYF.

This clonotype has at least ten counts. The chain carries TRBV28 and TRBJ2-7, with TRBD2 identical over 13 bases. CDR1 MDHEN and CDR2 SYDVKM come from the germline V gene. This CDR3 contains 16 residues. Trimming removed 5 bases from V and 2 bases from J; junction bases left unmatched: 6. The CDR3 loop is CASSLTTSGGTYEQYF. In nucleotides, the CDR3 is TGTGCCAGCAGTCTAACGACTAGCGGGGGGACCTACGAGCAGTACTTC.

This clonotype was counted between two and nine times. The genes are TRBV3-1 and TRBJ2-7; the D gene could be TRBD1 or TRBD2 (6 bases each). The CDR3 has 15 amino acids. The germline CDR1 and CDR2 sequences are LGHDT and YNNKEL (reference sequence). Deletions cut 7 bases from V and 1 base from J, with 17 bases between. The CDR3 DNA follows: TGTGCCAGCACCCCAGCCCCGGGGGCTTCCTACGAGCAGTACTTC. Its translation: CASTPAPGASYEQYF.

The J gene is TRBJ2-5, the V gene TRBV7-7, with TRBD2 matching 9 bases. Trimming took 5 bases from V and 11 from J; bases not matched to a gene: 21. Germline CDR1 reads SSHAT; CDR2 reads FNYEAQ (reference sequence). The CDR3 runs 17 residues. CDR3 region: CASSPQLAGLTGNEQYF. The CDR3 DNA sequence: TGTGCCAGCAGCCCTCAGCTAGCGGGGCTGACGGGCAATGAGCAGTACTTC.

This clonotype was seen a handful of times. CDR3 in amino acids: CASSFRFGDTQYF. CDR3 sequence (DNA): TGCGCCAGCAGCTTTAGGTTTGGAGATACGCAGTATTTT. This chain connects TRBV5-1 to TRBJ2-3; D gene unclear. V was cut by 2 bases and J by 5 bases, with 9 bases left in between. The CDR3 is made up of 13 amino acids. The germline CDR1 and CDR2 sequences are SGHRS and YFSETQ.

This clonotype was seen more than once but under ten times. The V call is TRBV7-3, the J call TRBJ2-3; D call uncertain. The V gene lost 5 bases and the J gene lost 4 bases, with 13 bases spanning the gap. The CDR3 has 14 residues. Germline lookup yields CDR1 SGHTA and CDR2 FQGTGA. This CDR3 is CASSPPLVPDTQYF. DNA of the CDR3: TGTGCCAGCAGCCCCCCCTTAGTGCCAGATACGCAGTATTTT.

This clonotype was observed a few times. The rearrangement links TRBV7-9 to TRBJ1-6; possibly TRBD1 for D (6 bases). Germline CDR1 reads SEHNR; CDR2 reads FQNEAQ (reference sequence). The CDR3 sequence is 14 residues long. V lost 0 bases and J lost 10, with 10 bases in between. The CDR3 DNA sequence: TGTGCCAGCAGCTTAGCGCAGCAGGGGTCACCCCTCCACTTT. It specifies CASSLAQQGSPLHF.

The chain uses TRBV7-3 and TRBJ2-1; D unclear. This CDR3 spans 16 amino acids. The V gene's germline CDR1 is SGHTA and CDR2 FQGTGA. With 2 bases removed from V and 4 bases from J, the gap between germline ends came to 15 bases. The CDR3 coding sequence is TGTGCCAGCAGCTTATTTCCGGGCCCCGGGTACAATGAGCAGTTCTTC. Protein sequence: CASSLFPGPGYNEQFF.

This clonotype was recorded a few times. The rearrangement joins TRBV5-1 to TRBJ2-1; 13 positions match TRBD2. The closer fit of TRBJ2-7 to the DNA end suggests the J call may be wrong. The V gene's germline CDR1 is SGHRS and CDR2 YFSETQ. The CDR3 loop spans 17 amino acids. This CDR3 is CASSSGGLAGYYNEQYF. The CDR3 nucleotides are TGCGCCAGCAGCTCCGGGGGACTAGCGGGATACTACAATGAGCAGTACTTC.